Presented here are 9 T cell receptor beta chains from one specimen sequenced in a study of blood T cell repertoires in COVID-19. Clones were sequenced by immunoSEQ multiplex PCR, and TCRdb holds only the in-frame ones, with some missing. The data show about 120,000 clones, about 79% seen once. Specimen: peripheral blood. The receptors were sampled from a woman at least 80 years old with active or convalescent COVID-19.

The rearrangement joins TRBV5-1 to TRBJ2-1; a possible D gene is TRBD2 (6 bases). Looked up from germline, CDR1 is SGHRS and CDR2 is YFSETQ. The V end lost 4 bases, the J end lost 9 bases, and 11 bases lay between the germline ends. There are 12 residues in the CDR3. The CDR3 loop is CASSILASEQFF. DNA for the CDR3: TGCGCCAGCAGCATACTAGCTAGTGAGCAGTTCTTC.

This clone came up many times. The chain is built from TRBV3-1 (or the pseudogene TRBV3-2) and TRBJ2-1; 11 bases map to TRBD2. This CDR3 region has 19 residues. Germline CDR1 is LGHDT and CDR2 is YNNKEL (reference sequence). V lost 1 base to trimming and J lost 2 bases; unmatched junction nucleotides: 10. CDR3 in DNA: TGTGCCAGCAGCCAAGGACTAGCGGGGTACACCCCTCCCTACAATGAGCAGTTCTTC. Translated, it gives CASSQGLAGYTPPYNEQFF.

This chain links TRBV27 with TRBJ1-1; D is perhaps TRBD1 (6 bases). The V and J ends lost 5 bases and 8 bases respectively, with 18 bases between them. There are 14 residues in the CDR3. Germline-derived CDR1 and CDR2 are MNHEY and SMNVEV (reference sequence). CDR3 in DNA: TGTGCCAGCAGTCCGCTCGGACAGAGCACAGAAGCTTTCTTT. It yields the protein CASSPLGQSTEAFF.

This chain connects TRBV6-5 to TRBJ1-1; perhaps TRBD1 as D (6 bases). Germline CDR1 is MNHEY and CDR2 is SVGAGI. This CDR3 comprises 14 residues. Trimming cost V 2 bases and J 1 base, with 8 bases left between them. DNA of the CDR3: TGTGCCAGCAGTTACCGCAGGGGGAACACTGAAGCTTTCTTT. It yields the protein CASSYRRGNTEAFF.

The chain has TRBV28 and TRBJ2-1, with 9 bases identical to TRBD2. Germline values: CDR1 MDHEN, CDR2 SYDVKM. V gave up 2 bases and J gave up 4 bases; unmatched junction bases: 0. There are 14 residues in the CDR3. CDR3 residues: CASSLSGRYNEQFF. In DNA, the CDR3 is TGTGCCAGCAGTTTAAGCGGGAGGTACAATGAGCAGTTCTTC.

This clone was picked up a small number of times. V is TRBV11-2 and J is TRBJ2-7; the D gene is possibly TRBD2 (6 bases). The CDR3 is 15 residues long. With 5 bases removed from V and 0 bases from J, the gap between germline ends came to 14 bases. From germline, CDR1 is SGHAT and CDR2 FQNNGV. The CDR3 DNA sequence: TGTGCCAGCAGCGTTAGCGGTCGCCTCTCCTACGAGCAGTACTTC. Translating gives CASSVSGRLSYEQYF.

Regarding this clone: A read error may produce the germline difference seen at one junction end. The CDR3 sequence is CAISEALAGLTTDVLF. In nucleotides, the CDR3 is TGTGCCATCAGTGAGGCACTAGCGGGTCTGACCACTGACGTTCTTTTT. This chain joins TRBV10-3 and TRBJ2-2, with 9 bases lining up with TRBD2. Looked up from germline, CDR1 is ENHRY and CDR2 is SYGVKD. There are 16 residues in the CDR3.

The chain joins TRBV7-3 to TRBJ2-3; 10 nucleotides agree with TRBD2. Germline CDR1 reads SGHTA; CDR2 reads FQGTGA. The length of the CDR3 is 15 residues. After removal of 4 bases from V and 4 bases from J, the junction contained 5 bases not matched to a gene. Written as DNA, the CDR3 is TGTGCCAGCAGCTCCTCTAGCGGGAGCGCAGATACGCAGTATTTT. Amino acids: CASSSSSGSADTQYF.

The chain recombines TRBV10-1 with TRBJ1-1, with 11 bases fitting TRBD1. The junction had 9 bases not matched to a gene; V was cut back by 4 bases and J by 2 bases. CDR1 WNHNN and CDR2 SYGVQD come from the germline V gene (reference sequence). This CDR3 comprises 17 residues. CDR3 sequence (DNA): TGCGCCAGCAGTGCCCCCTGGGACAGGGGGGACAACACTGAAGCTTTCTTT. Protein product: CASSAPWDRGDNTEAFF.